This T cell receptor (beta chain) originates from a study of tumor and adjacent non-tumor tissue in lung cancer. The CDR3 has 17 amino acids. CDR1 and CDR2 from the germline V gene are MGHRA and YSYEKL. A modified ARM-PCR protocol with three rounds of nested PCR amplified TCRbeta. TCRdb processed the multiplex PCR reads anew with MiXCR; each CDR3 protein has one entry. The sample includes about 80,000 distinct CDR3 sequences, roughly 76% of them seen just once. No cell sorting was done before RNA was extracted from the tissue. A note on this clonotype: Compared with germline, one end of the junction differs, possibly owing to a read error.

The J gene is TRBJ2-4, the V gene TRBV4-1; the D call may be TRBD1 or TRBD2 (5 bases each). Sample: lung tumor tissue. The sequence was obtained from a woman aged 45-60 years with non-small cell lung cancer. As DNA, the CDR3 is TGTGCCAGCAGCCAATTGCCCAGAGACAGCCAAGCGGACTTTCAGTACTTC. Protein sequence: CASSQLPRDSQADFQYF.